The entry below gives a single T cell receptor (beta chain) sequence along with its context. Produced via immunoSEQ multiplex PCR; TCRdb's table is partial and in-frame only. The table lists about 600,000 clones, around 95% of them singletons, with about 0.11% in the top ten. The data were taken from a study of shared clonotypes between healthy human individuals. Naive CD8 cells, CD45RO-negative and positively selected for CCR7, excluded terminally differentiated effector memory CD45RA+ cells. Germline V gene lookup returns CDR1 MDHEN and CDR2 SYDVKM. CDR3 length: 14 residues. Deletions cut 5 bases from V and 4 bases from J, with 14 bases between.

The V and J genes are TRBV28 and TRBJ1-1; no reliable D call. The material sequenced was naive CD8+ T cells sorted from blood. This TCR derives from a woman aged 25-40 years in good health. CDR3 in amino acids: CASSLPSWGTEAFF. As DNA, the CDR3 is TGTGCCAGCAGTCTCCCGTCCTGGGGCACTGAAGCTTTCTTT.